This is a list of T cell receptor beta chains from one sample in a study of technical replicates of blood from four donors. Data came from immunoSEQ multiplex PCR; TCRdb stores just in-frame clones and leaves some out. The table has tens of thousands of clones, roughly 86% seen once; the top ten hold 5.6%. Sequenced input: PBMCs. The receptor source for this set is a human donor in good health. Some clones in this sample may be carry-over from other donors' samples. CDR3s include the opening cysteine and the closing phenylalanine or tryptophan. A D gene is named only where the DNA matches it firmly. Not all rows give a size; the values are once, few, many and, for expanded clones, a class.

D: TRBD2; V: TRBV6-1; J: TRBJ2-5; size: .; DNA: TGTGCCAGTCGGACTAGCGGGAGCGATGAGACCCAGTACTTC; CDR3: CASRTSGSDETQYF
D: TRBD1; V: TRBV7-2; J: TRBJ2-7; size: .; DNA: TGTGCCAGCAGCTTAGTCTCACAGGGGGTGTCCTACGAGCAGTACTTC; CDR3: CASSLVSQGVSYEQYF
D: .; V: TRBV28; J: TRBJ1-2; size: once; DNA: TGTGCCAGCAGTTATACCGAGACTAACTATGGCTACACCTTC; CDR3: CASSYTETNYGYTF
D: TRBD1; V: TRBV2; J: TRBJ1-2; size: .; DNA: TGTGCCAGCAGTGAGGACAGGGGGCGGTGGGGCTACACCTTC; CDR3: CASSEDRGRWGYTF
D: .; V: TRBV7-2; J: TRBJ2-1; size: .; DNA: TGTGCCAGCAGCGGTCTGCGGGGCCCGGCCGGTCGGTTCTTC; CDR3: CASSGLRGPAGRFF
D: .; V: TRBV19; J: TRBJ2-7; size: few; DNA: TGTGCCAGTTCTAGGCTAGGGGCAGCCTCCTACGAGCAGTACTTC; CDR3: CASSRLGAASYEQYF
D: TRBD1; V: TRBV5-1; J: TRBJ2-2; size: once; DNA: TGCGCCAGCCGCCCGGGGGACAGGGTCACCGGGGAGCTGTTTTTT; CDR3: CASRPGDRVTGELFF
D: .; V: TRBV5-6; J: TRBJ1-2; size: few; DNA: TGTGCCAGCAGGGCGGGACGAGGGGATGGCTACACCTTC; CDR3: CASRAGRGDGYTF
D: .; V: TRBV18; J: TRBJ2-7; size: .; DNA: TGTGCCAGCTCGCAACCAGGTCGGTACGAGCAGTACTTC; CDR3: CASSQPGRYEQYF
D: .; V: TRBV4-3; J: TRBJ1-5; size: .; DNA: TGCGCCAGCAGCCAAGAGGTGACAGCTGCTAGCAATCAGCCCCAGCATTTT; CDR3: CASSQEVTAASNQPQHF
D: TRBD1; V: TRBV5-1; J: TRBJ2-3; size: .; DNA: TGCGCCAGCAGCTTGGCGGGACAGGGAACAGATACGCAGTATTTT; CDR3: CASSLAGQGTDTQYF
D: .; V: TRBV29-1; J: TRBJ2-2; size: .; DNA: TGCAGCGTTGTAACAGGGTTCTTATCCACCGGGGAGCTGTTTTTT; CDR3: CSVVTGFLSTGELFF
D: TRBD1; V: TRBV7-8; J: TRBJ1-1; size: .; DNA: TGTGCCAGCAGCCTACAGGGGGCCGAAACTGAAGCTTTCTTT; CDR3: CASSLQGAETEAFF
D: .; V: TRBV5-1; J: TRBJ2-2; size: few; DNA: TGCGCCAGCAGCTTGGCCACTTCGCCGCGGACCGGGGAGCTGTTTTTT; CDR3: CASSLATSPRTGELFF
D: TRBD1; V: TRBV5-1; J: TRBJ2-5; size: .; DNA: TGCGCCAGCAGCTATATAAGGGACAGGGCCATCCACGAGACCCAGTACTTC; CDR3: CASSYIRDRAIHETQYF
D: .; V: TRBV6-6; J: TRBJ2-7; size: .; DNA: TGTGCCAGCAGAACACGACAGGACGCCCCCTACGAGCAGTACTTC; CDR3: CASRTRQDAPYEQYF
D: TRBD1; V: TRBV15; J: TRBJ1-1; size: .; DNA: TGTGCCACCAGCAGAGGAATACCCGGGACAGGGGAGGGTGAAGCTTTCTTT; CDR3: CATSRGIPGTGEGEAFF
D: TRBD1; V: TRBV30; J: TRBJ1-3; size: .; DNA: TGTGCCTGGTCACAGGGGAGCTCTGGAAACACCATATATTTT; CDR3: CAWSQGSSGNTIYF
D: .; V: TRBV7-9; J: TRBJ1-1; size: .; DNA: TGTGCCAGCACTTGGGGAGGGGGATACACTGAAGCTTTCTTT; CDR3: CASTWGGGYTEAFF
D: .; V: TRBV7-2; J: TRBJ1-4; size: .; DNA: TGTGCCAGCAGCTTACAGGGGTCGAATGAAAAACTGTTTTTT; CDR3: CASSLQGSNEKLFF
D: TRBD2; V: TRBV7-9; J: TRBJ2-5; size: .; DNA: TGTGCCAGCAGCTCACGACTAGCGGGAGAGACCCAGTACTTC; CDR3: CASSSRLAGETQYF
D: .; V: TRBV6-6; J: TRBJ2-1; size: .; DNA: TGTGCCAGCAGTTACTCTGCAGGCAATGAGCAGTTCTTC; CDR3: CASSYSAGNEQFF
D: .; V: TRBV7-9; J: TRBJ2-7; size: .; DNA: TGTGCCAGCAGCCAACGGAGGGCGGACCGAAACTACGAGCAGTACTTC; CDR3: CASSQRRADRNYEQYF
D: TRBD1; V: TRBV6-4; J: TRBJ1-2; size: .; DNA: TGTGCCAGCAGTGACCCCGGACAGGGGAACTATGGCTACACCTTC; CDR3: CASSDPGQGNYGYTF
D: .; V: TRBV2; J: TRBJ1-1; size: few; DNA: TGTGCCAGCAGTGGCAGGGGCACTGAAGCTTTCTTT; CDR3: CASSGRGTEAFF
D: .; V: TRBV4-3; J: TRBJ2-5; size: .; DNA: TGCGCCAGCAGCCAAGAATTAGAAGCAATGGAGACCCAGTACTTC; CDR3: CASSQELEAMETQYF
D: TRBD2; V: TRBV20-1; J: TRBJ2-1; size: .; DNA: TGCAGTGCTGCGGCGGGGGGGCCTCAGTTCTTC; CDR3: CSAAAGGPQFF
D: TRBD1; V: TRBV15; J: TRBJ1-5; size: .; DNA: TGTGCCACCAGCAGAGAAAGGGGGCGAAATCAGCCCCAGCATTTT; CDR3: CATSRERGRNQPQHF
D: TRBD1; V: TRBV7-2; J: TRBJ2-6; size: .; DNA: TGTGCCAGCAGCAAAAGGACAGGGACTGGGGCCAACGTCCTGACTTTC; CDR3: CASSKRTGTGANVLTF
D: TRBD1; V: TRBV4-1; J: TRBJ1-3; size: .; DNA: TGCGCCAGCAGCCAGGGGACAGGGACCCGGATGGCTGGAAACACCATATATTTT; CDR3: CASSQGTGTRMAGNTIYF
D: .; V: TRBV10-3; J: TRBJ1-1; size: .; DNA: TGTGCCATCAGCTCAGGGAACACTGAAGCTTTCTTT; CDR3: CAISSGNTEAFF
D: TRBD2; V: TRBV7-8; J: TRBJ2-1; size: .; DNA: TGTGCCAGCAGCGGCCCCGGGACTAGTAATGAGCAGTTCTTC; CDR3: CASSGPGTSNEQFF
D: .; V: TRBV7-3; J: TRBJ2-7; size: .; DNA: TGTGCCAGCAGCCCCCGACAGAGCCTTCGGGACGAGCAGTACTTC; CDR3: CASSPRQSLRDEQYF
D: TRBD1; V: TRBV5-1; J: TRBJ2-7; size: .; DNA: TGCGCCAGCAGCTTGGGACCCCCAGACAGGGGGCTATTGTACGAGCAGTACTTC; CDR3: CASSLGPPDRGLLYEQYF
D: TRBD1; V: TRBV14; J: TRBJ1-5; size: few; DNA: TGTGCCAGCAGCCAAGAGGTCGGATCGACAGGGGTCGTTAGCAATCAGCCCCAGCATTTT; CDR3: CASSQEVGSTGVVSNQPQHF
D: TRBD2; V: TRBV6-6; J: TRBJ2-3; size: .; DNA: TGTGCCAGCAGCCGACTAGCGGGAGGGGACCCCAATACGCAGTATTTT; CDR3: CASSRLAGGDPNTQYF
D: TRBD1; V: TRBV5-1; J: TRBJ1-5; size: .; DNA: TGCGCCAGCAGCTTAGCGAGGACAGGAGGGGGTCAGCCCCAGCATTTT; CDR3: CASSLARTGGGQPQHF
D: .; V: TRBV2; J: TRBJ2-7; size: .; DNA: TGTGCCAGCAGTCACGGTGCCTACGAGCAGTACTTC; CDR3: CASSHGAYEQYF
D: TRBD1; V: TRBV5-1; J: TRBJ1-1; size: once; DNA: TGCGCCAGCAGCACACAGGGGGCCGGCACTGAAGCTTTCTTT; CDR3: CASSTQGAGTEAFF
D: .; V: TRBV7-8; J: TRBJ2-7; size: .; DNA: TGTGCCAGCAGTCCCGCCTGGCGGGGAGGGGGCTACGAGCAGTACTTC; CDR3: CASSPAWRGGGYEQYF
D: .; V: TRBV30; J: TRBJ1-2; size: .; DNA: TGTGCCTGGATGGGCCCCGGGACAATCTATGGCTACACCTTC; CDR3: CAWMGPGTIYGYTF
D: TRBD1; V: TRBV7-8; J: TRBJ1-2; size: .; DNA: TGTGCCAGCAGCCCCATATACCAGGGGGAAGGCTACACCTTC; CDR3: CASSPIYQGEGYTF
D: TRBD1; V: TRBV13; J: TRBJ2-5; size: .; DNA: TGTGCCAGCAGCGCCACGACAGGGGTTGAGACCCAGTACTTC; CDR3: CASSATTGVETQYF
D: .; V: TRBV5-8; J: TRBJ2-5; size: once; DNA: TGTGCCAGCAGCTTGTGGCGCGAGGGAGAGACCCAGTACTTC; CDR3: CASSLWREGETQYF
D: .; V: TRBV6-1; J: TRBJ1-3; size: .; DNA: TGTGCCAGCAGTGAAGCGGACTTATCCTCTGGAAACACCATATATTTT; CDR3: CASSEADLSSGNTIYF
D: .; V: TRBV5-4; J: TRBJ1-2; size: .; DNA: TGTGCCAGCAGCCCAGAAGAGGCCCGCAACTATGGCTACACCTTC; CDR3: CASSPEEARNYGYTF
D: TRBD1; V: TRBV7-9; J: TRBJ1-3; size: .; DNA: TGTGCCAGCAATCTACAGGGGACCGGAAACACCATATATTTT; CDR3: CASNLQGTGNTIYF
D: .; V: TRBV7-9; J: TRBJ1-1; size: .; DNA: TGTGCCAGCAGCTTCGGAGGGGTTACTGAAGCTTTCTTT; CDR3: CASSFGGVTEAFF
D: TRBD2; V: TRBV13; J: TRBJ2-3; size: .; DNA: TGTGCCAGCAGCAAGGGACTAGCGGGGGGGGAAGATACGCAGTATTTT; CDR3: CASSKGLAGGEDTQYF
D: .; V: TRBV5-1; J: TRBJ2-1; size: .; DNA: TGCGCCAGCACCCCGGTAGGGGCTTACAATGAGCAGTTCTTC; CDR3: CASTPVGAYNEQFF
D: .; V: TRBV10-3; J: TRBJ1-1; size: .; DNA: TGTGCCATCAGGGGACAAAGAGAAGCTTTCTTT; CDR3: CAIRGQREAFF
D: TRBD1; V: TRBV2; J: TRBJ2-7; size: .; DNA: TGTGCCAGCAGTAATCGGGATACAGGGGGACCCTACGAGCAGTACTTC; CDR3: CASSNRDTGGPYEQYF
D: TRBD1; V: TRBV7-2; J: TRBJ2-1; size: .; DNA: TGTGCCAGCAGCTTAGCCGGGACAGTATACAATGAGCAGTTCTTC; CDR3: CASSLAGTVYNEQFF
D: TRBD2; V: TRBV4-3; J: TRBJ2-2; size: .; DNA: TGCGCCAGCAGCCGAAGCGGGGGGAGGACCGGGGAGCTGTTTTTT; CDR3: CASSRSGGRTGELFF
D: .; V: TRBV7-8; J: TRBJ2-7; size: .; DNA: TGTGCCAGCAGCTTAGCCATAGCCTCCTACGAGCAGTACTTC; CDR3: CASSLAIASYEQYF
D: TRBD2; V: TRBV5-1; J: TRBJ2-5; size: once; DNA: TGCGCCAGCAGCAGAAGCGGGGGGGCAAATCAAGAGACCCAGTACTTC; CDR3: CASSRSGGANQETQYF
D: TRBD1; V: TRBV7-9; J: TRBJ2-1; size: .; DNA: TGTGCCAGCAGCTGGTGGGACAGGGGTGGGAATGAGCAGTTCTTC; CDR3: CASSWWDRGGNEQFF